What follows describes a single T cell receptor (beta chain). The antigen is undetermined. Through a sample-barcoded 5' primer and a J-beta primer mix, a second PCR was run for roughly 7 to 12 cycles. TCRdb called the 5' RACE reads again in MiXCR, with one record for every CDR3 protein. Among about 830,000 distinct CDR3 sequences listed, roughly 60% were seen once. These data come from a study of blood T cells in healthy people across ages. The V end was cut by 7 bases, the J end by 4 bases, with 16 bases between. Germline V CDR1 and CDR2: MNHNY, SVGAGI (reference sequence). The length of the CDR3 is 14 residues. Study-wide results and limits: It was the long-lived donors that had more naive CD4+ cells and higher diversity than aged donors. PBMCs went unsorted, and a conclusive naive versus antigen-experienced comparison was therefore prevented.

This TCR came from a man aged 25-40 years in good health. The chain combines TRBV6-6 with TRBJ1-2, with a possible D match to TRBD1 (6 bases). Source material: blood. In DNA, the CDR3 is TGTGCCAGCAATCCGGGGGCAGGGACCTATGGCTACACCTTC. Translating it yields CASNPGAGTYGYTF.